These 24 T cell receptor beta chains share one sample of origin, sequenced in a study of pediatric ulcerative colitis. Method: immunoSEQ multiplex PCR; TCRdb's copy keeps in-frame clones and lacks some. Found here are 54,000 or so clones, about 89% of them singletons; the top ten hold around 1.5%. Sequences were obtained from blood. Receptor source: a boy between 10 and 17 years old who was a control in a study of pediatric ulcerative colitis.

The chain carries TRBV25-1 and TRBJ2-2; D is possibly TRBD1 (6 bases). V was cut by 6 bases and J by 0 bases, with 11 bases left in between. The CDR3 consists of 15 residues. The germline CDR1 and CDR2 sequences are MGHDK and SYGVNS. The CDR3 spells CASSLDRSNTGELFF. DNA of the CDR3: TGTGCCAGCAGCCTGGACAGATCGAACACCGGGGAGCTGTTTTTT.

This chain joins TRBV15 and TRBJ1-1; D might be TRBD1 (6 bases). The ends were cut back, 2 bases at V and 5 bases at J, with 15 bases in the middle. This CDR3 has 15 residues. From germline, CDR1 is LNHNV and CDR2 YYDKDF (reference sequence). CDR3 nucleotides: TGTGCCACCAGCAGACCCCCGGGGGCCGTAACTGAAGCTTTCTTT. Translated, it gives CATSRPPGAVTEAFF.

The genes are TRBV11-2 and TRBJ2-1; possibly TRBD2 for D (7 bases). Germline assignment: CDR1 SGHAT and CDR2 FQNNGV. V lost 2 bases, J lost 7 bases, and 21 bases lay in between. The CDR3 is made up of 17 amino acids. This CDR3 is CASSLYSLRGPGNEQFF. CDR3 nucleotide sequence: TGTGCCAGCAGCTTATACTCTCTGCGGGGGCCGGGGAATGAGCAGTTCTTC.

The genes are TRBV27 and TRBJ2-7; the match to TRBD2 covers 7 bases. Unmatched junction bases numbered 7, after V lost 5 bases and J lost 0 bases. This CDR3 contains 15 residues. Per germline, CDR1 MNHEY and CDR2 SMNVEV (reference sequence). CDR3 loop: CASSAASGLSYEQYF. The CDR3 DNA reads TGTGCCAGCAGTGCAGCTAGCGGTCTCTCCTACGAGCAGTACTTC.

The rearrangement links TRBV6-4 to TRBJ2-5, with TRBD2 identical over 8 bases. J was trimmed by 8 bases and V by 5 bases; bases with no gene match: 4. The CDR3 extends over 12 amino acids. The germline V gene has CDR1 MRHNA and CDR2 SNTAGT. The CDR3 DNA is TGTGCCAGCAGTCCAGCGGGGGATACCCAGTACTTC. The encoded protein is CASSPAGDTQYF.

The chain recombines TRBV11-1 with TRBJ2-6; no clear D. Germline V lookup: CDR1 SGHAT, CDR2 FQDESV (reference sequence). The CDR3 extends over 16 amino acids. V was clipped by 7 bases and J by 2 bases, with 15 bases between them. DNA of the CDR3: TGTGCCAGCAACTCCGACCCCACGCCTGGGGCCAACGTCCTGACTTTC. Translation: CASNSDPTPGANVLTF.

The V and J genes are TRBV7-6 and TRBJ1-1, with 10 bases that match TRBD1. V lost 0 bases and J lost 5; bases outside the gene matches: 0. Looked up from germline, CDR1 is SGHVS and CDR2 is FNYEAQ. This CDR3 spans 14 amino acids. The CDR3 is CASSLAGQGTEAFF. The CDR3 DNA reads as TGTGCCAGCAGCTTAGCGGGACAGGGGACTGAAGCTTTCTTT.

The chain joins TRBV7-6 to TRBJ2-5, with TRBD2 matching 12 bases. V lost 5 bases and J lost 4; bases outside the gene matches: 5. The germline CDR1 and CDR2 sequences are SGHVS and FNYEAQ. The CDR3 runs to 15 residues. CDR3 sequence reads: CASSPPLAGGETQYF. The CDR3 nucleotides are TGTGCCAGCAGCCCCCCACTAGCGGGAGGAGAGACCCAGTACTTC.

This clone has more than one count but fewer than ten. CDR3 in amino acids: CASSSRRGGGYTF. CDR3 nucleotide sequence: TGTGCCAGCAGCTCCCGACGGGGCGGAGGCTACACCTTC. The rearrangement links TRBV7-2 to TRBJ1-2; a weak D match, TRBD1 (5 bases). Between the trimmed V and J ends, which lost 4 bases and 8 bases, there was a span of 14 bases. In germline, CDR1 is SGHTA, CDR2 FQGNSA. The length of the CDR3 is 13 residues.

CDR3 coding DNA: TGTGCTAGTGGTTTAGGGACAGGGGATACGCAGTATTTT. It is translated as CASGLGTGDTQYF. The rearrangement joins TRBV12-5 to TRBJ2-3, with 9 nucleotides matching TRBD1. CDR1 and CDR2 (germline): LGHNT, FRNRAP. This CDR3 region has 13 residues. Trimming removed 3 bases from V and 6 bases from J; junction bases left unmatched: 1.

This clone was found once. This chain connects TRBV5-1 to TRBJ2-7, with 7 bases lining up with TRBD2. Unmatched junction bases numbered 5, after V lost 1 base and J lost 4 bases. Germline CDR1 is SGHRS and CDR2 is YFSETQ. This CDR3 has 14 residues. CDR3 residues: CASSLSGGGYEQYF. The CDR3 DNA reads TGCGCCAGCAGCTTGTCGGGCGGGGGATACGAGCAGTACTTC.

V and J are TRBV9 and TRBJ2-2; no firm D call. Looked up from germline, CDR1 is SGDLS and CDR2 is YYNGEE. V lost 6 bases and J 0 bases, leaving 12 bases between the germline ends. There are 15 residues in the CDR3. The CDR3 DNA reads as TGTGCCAGCACAAGGTCAGGATCGAACACCGGGGAGCTGTTTTTT. Protein sequence: CASTRSGSNTGELFF.

This clone was found once. V and J are TRBV28 and TRBJ2-5; 9 positions match TRBD1. With 3 bases clipped from V and 4 bases from J, the junction kept 9 bases outside the gene matches. This CDR3 region has 16 residues. Germline-derived CDR1 and CDR2 are MDHEN and SYDVKM. Written as DNA, the CDR3 is TGTGCCAGCAGTTTCACGGGACAGGGTATACGAGAGACCCAGTACTTC. Its translation is CASSFTGQGIRETQYF. The full variable domain, in which reference TRBV28 and TRBJ2-5 provide the parts outside the CDR3, is DVKVTQSSRYLVKRTGEKVFLECVQDMDHENMFWYRQDPGLGLRLIYFSYDVKMKEKGDIPEGYSVSREKKERFSLILESASTNQTSMYLCASSFTGQGIRETQYFGPGTRLLVL.

The V call is TRBV9, the J call TRBJ1-2; no clear D. From germline, CDR1 is SGDLS and CDR2 YYNGEE. Trimming stripped 1 base from V and 8 bases from J, with 15 bases between. The CDR3 runs to 14 residues. As DNA, the CDR3 is TGTGCCAGCAGCGTACCCCATGGTGGTAGGGGCTACACCTTC. Its protein is CASSVPHGGRGYTF.

The V call is TRBV10-3, the J call TRBJ1-3, with TRBD1 identical over 12 bases. CDR3 length: 18 residues. The germline gives CDR1 ENHRY, CDR2 SYGVKD. V trimming: 5 bases; J trimming: 2 bases; junction bases outside the gene matches: 10. For the CDR3, the DNA is TGTGCCATCAGTCCCGGGACAGGGGGCCTGAGGACTGGAAACACCATATATTTT. It translates to CAISPGTGGLRTGNTIYF.

CDR3 coding DNA: TGTGCCAGCAGCGTAGACAGGGGGCGTGGGGAGACCCAGTACTTC. Translated: CASSVDRGRGETQYF. This chain joins TRBV5-4 and TRBJ2-5; 10 bases agree with TRBD1. Germline loops: CDR1 SGHNT, CDR2 YYREEE (reference sequence). The CDR3 covers 15 residues. V gave up 4 bases and J gave up 5 bases; unmatched junction bases: 8. The complete variable domain, with remaining parts taken from reference TRBV5-4 and TRBJ2-5, reads ETGVTQSPTHLIKTRGQQVTLRCSSQSGHNTVSWYQQALGQGPQFIFQYYREEENGRGNFPPRFSGLQFPNYSSELNVNALELDDSALYLCASSVDRGRGETQYFGPGTRLLVL.

This clone was recorded only once. The genes are TRBV6-1 and TRBJ2-4, with 7 bases aligning to TRBD1. Germline V gene lookup returns CDR1 MNHNS and CDR2 SASEGT. CDR3 size: 13 residues. V gave up 8 bases and J gave up 3 bases; unmatched junction bases: 4. DNA for the CDR3: TGTGCCAGCCAGGGGGATGACAAAAACATTCAGTACTTC. It codes for CASQGDDKNIQYF.

V usage is TRBV28 and J usage is TRBJ2-3; D unresolved. The V end lost 6 bases, the J end lost 2 bases, and 12 bases lay between the germline ends. The CDR3 sequence is 14 residues long. Germline V gives CDR1 MDHEN, CDR2 SYDVKM. CDR3 nucleotides: TGTGCCAGCAGGACGTGGCAGTCCACAGATACGCAGTATTTT. Translation gives CASRTWQSTDTQYF.

V is TRBV6-6 and J is TRBJ1-2, with a weak D call TRBD1 (5 bases). Germline V gene data show CDR1 as MNHNY and CDR2 as SVGAGI (reference sequence). The V end was cut by 0 bases, the J end by 7 bases, with 12 bases between. This CDR3 contains 14 residues. The DNA of the CDR3 is TGTGCCAGCAGTTACTCCCAGGGACGGGCTGGCTACACCTTC. Its translation: CASSYSQGRAGYTF.

V gene TRBV28 combines with J gene TRBJ2-7; TRBD2 matches at 13 bases. Germline V CDR1 and CDR2: MDHEN, SYDVKM. J lost 6 bases, V lost 5 bases, and 7 bases had no gene match. This CDR3 has 15 amino acids. For the CDR3, the DNA is TGTGCCAGCAGTATAACTAGCGGGAGGGCTCGCGAGCAGTACTTC. It translates to CASSITSGRAREQYF.

V is TRBV5-1 and J is TRBJ2-2; unclear D gene. This CDR3 has 13 residues. From germline, CDR1 is SGHRS and CDR2 YFSETQ. V was trimmed by 0 bases and J by 5 bases, leaving 5 bases between them. CDR3 in DNA: TGCGCCAGCAGCTTGGACGGGACCGGGGAGCTGTTTTTT. It specifies CASSLDGTGELFF.

The V call is TRBV28, the J call TRBJ1-2; 7 nucleotides match TRBD1. Germline assignment: CDR1 MDHEN and CDR2 SYDVKM. There are 14 residues in the CDR3. The J segment lost 6 bases and the V segment lost 7 bases, leaving 11 bases of the junction unmatched. Written as DNA, the CDR3 is TGTGCCAGCACTGCGCCCCTTGACAGGGATGGCTACACCTTC. Translated: CASTAPLDRDGYTF.

This clone was seen a handful of times. This chain joins TRBV18 and TRBJ1-5, with 9 bases identical to TRBD1. The ends lost 0 bases at V and 4 bases at J; junction bases unmatched: 4. In germline, CDR1 is KGHSH, CDR2 LQKENI. This CDR3 is built from 16 residues. The CDR3 protein is CASSPPGQGPNQPQHF. The CDR3, as DNA: TGTGCCAGCTCACCACCGGGACAGGGACCAAATCAGCCCCAGCATTTT.

This clone was seen a few times. This chain uses TRBV5-4 with TRBJ1-1; TRBD1 agrees at 8 bases. The CDR3 sequence is 13 residues long. Unmatched junction bases numbered 8, after V lost 5 bases and J lost 8 bases. Per germline, CDR1 SGHNT and CDR2 YYREEE (reference sequence). The CDR3 spells CASSETGASEAFF. The CDR3 coding sequence is TGTGCCAGCAGTGAGACAGGGGCGTCGGAAGCTTTCTTT.